The 25 T cell receptor beta chains below come from one sample, sequenced in a study of cytomegalovirus exposure and HLA in healthy donors. A multiplex PCR was run with 60 Vbeta primers and 13 Jbeta primers. TCRdb's table, derived via immunoSEQ multiplex PCR, lists solely in-frame clones and lacks some. Altogether 150,000 to 200,000 clones are present, approximately 72% being singletons, with the ten largest covering over 1.2%. Input material: PBMCs. Source of these receptors: a man between 45 and 60 years old in good health and CMV-seronegative.

This chain joins TRBV2 and TRBJ2-3; 8 nucleotides agree with TRBD2. This CDR3 is built from 16 residues. From germline, CDR1 is SNHLY and CDR2 FYNNEI. The V segment lost 1 base and the J segment 1 base; nucleotides outside the gene matches: 4. This CDR3 is CASSEGSGDGTDTQYF. The CDR3 nucleotides are TGTGCCAGCAGTGAAGGTAGCGGGGATGGCACAGATACGCAGTATTTT. The full variable domain, with the rest looked up from reference TRBV2 and TRBJ2-3, is EPEVTQTPSHQVTQMGQEVILRCVPISNHLYFYWYRQILGQKVEFLVSFYNNEISEKSEIFDDQFSVERPDGSNFTLKIRSTKLEDSAMYFCASSEGSGDGTDTQYFGPGTRLTVL.

This clone was counted a few times. The chain combines TRBV6-1 with TRBJ2-7, with a weak D call TRBD1 (5 bases). Trimming left V 8 bases short and J 2 bases short, with 19 bases between. There are 15 residues in the CDR3. Germline V CDR1 and CDR2: MNHNS, SASEGT. DNA of the CDR3: TGTGCCAGCCAACCCTCCCGCGGACAAACCTACGAGCAGTACTTC. This translates into CASQPSRGQTYEQYF.

This clone has more than one count but fewer than ten. The J gene is TRBJ2-3, the V gene TRBV5-1, with 11 nucleotides matching TRBD1. The CDR3 spans 16 residues. The V and J ends lost 2 bases and 2 bases, in that order; junction bases with no gene match: 4. Germline V gives CDR1 SGHRS, CDR2 YFSETQ. The CDR3 nucleotides are TGCGCCAGCAGCTTCCAGGGACAGGGGGTCACAGATACGCAGTATTTT. It is translated as CASSFQGQGVTDTQYF. Using reference TRBV5-1 and TRBJ2-3 for the parts outside the CDR3, the full variable domain is KAGVTQTPRYLIKTRGQQVTLSCSPISGHRSVSWYQQTPGQGLQFLFEYFSETQRNKGNFPGRFSGRQFSNSRSEMNVSTLELGDSALYLCASSFQGQGVTDTQYFGPGTRLTVL.

The chain recombines TRBV6-1 with TRBJ1-5, with 9 bases matching TRBD1. V lost 6 bases to trimming and J lost 11 bases; unmatched junction nucleotides: 8. The CDR3 contains 13 residues. Germline CDR1 MNHNS, CDR2 SASEGT. The DNA of the CDR3 is TGTGCCAGCAGGAGGGACAGGGCTGGGTCCCAGCATTTT. Its translation is CASRRDRAGSQHF.

In its sample, this clone was seen a few times. The V and J genes are TRBV6-5 and TRBJ1-1; D is unclear. The CDR3 loop spans 12 amino acids. Trimming cost V 7 bases and J 3 bases, with 9 bases left between them. Per germline, CDR1 MNHEY and CDR2 SVGAGI. The DNA for the CDR3 is TGTGCCAGCACCAACTCGGACACTGAAGCTTTCTTT. Amino acid sequence: CASTNSDTEAFF.

The CDR3 reads CASSRTGVNSPLHF. In nucleotides, the CDR3 is TGTGCCAGCAGTCGGACAGGGGTTAATTCACCCCTCCACTTT. This chain connects TRBV6-6 to TRBJ1-6; 9 nucleotides line up with TRBD1. With V trimmed by 5 bases and J by 6 bases, 2 bases remained unmatched. In germline, CDR1 is MNHNY, CDR2 SVGAGI (reference sequence). The CDR3 runs to 14 residues.

J is TRBJ2-5 and V is TRBV2; 11 bases are a match to TRBD2. Per the germline V gene, CDR1 is SNHLY and CDR2 is FYNNEI. The junction had 11 bases not matched to a gene; V was cut back by 4 bases and J by 1 base. There are 18 residues in the CDR3. CDR3 sequence: CASSVLAGGLSPQETQYF. CDR3 DNA: TGTGCCAGCAGTGTCCTAGCGGGGGGCCTAAGTCCCCAAGAGACCCAGTACTTC.

This clone was detected once. CDR3 nucleotides: TGTGCCAGCTCCCCTGACAGGGCACGTTCGAACACTGAAGCTTTCTTT. The encoded protein is CASSPDRARSNTEAFF. The chain joins TRBV18 to TRBJ1-1; 7 positions agree with TRBD1. Germline CDR1 is KGHSH and CDR2 is LQKENI. Unmatched junction bases numbered 11, after V lost 6 bases and J lost 1 base. The CDR3 is 16 amino acids.

CDR3 sequence (DNA): TGCGCCAGCAGCTGGGGGGTCGCGGGGTCCTACGAGCAGTACTTC. This sequence encodes CASSWGVAGSYEQYF. The genes are TRBV5-1 and TRBJ2-7, with D possibly matching TRBD2 (6 bases). This CDR3 has 15 amino acids. Trimming removed 3 bases from V and 1 base from J, with 14 bases in between. Germline CDR1 SGHRS, CDR2 YFSETQ.

The V gene is TRBV28, the J gene TRBJ1-2, with D perhaps TRBD1 (5 bases). Germline V CDR1 and CDR2: MDHEN, SYDVKM. Trimming stripped 2 bases from V and 8 bases from J, with 12 bases between. The CDR3 length is 13 residues. As DNA, the CDR3 is TGTGCCAGCAGTTTACAGGGTTTTATAGGCTACACCTTC. Translating it yields CASSLQGFIGYTF.

The chain carries TRBV19 and TRBJ2-2; possibly TRBD2 for D (6 bases). V gave up 8 bases and J gave up 2 bases, with 12 bases separating them. Germline values: CDR1 LNHDA, CDR2 SQIVND (reference sequence). This CDR3 is 14 amino acids long. For the CDR3, the DNA is TGTGCCAGTGGCAGCGGGTATAACACCGGGGAGCTGTTTTTT. Protein: CASGSGYNTGELFF.

The gene calls are TRBV25-1 and TRBJ1-4; the D is unclear. The CDR3 is 14 amino acids. Germline-derived CDR1 and CDR2 are MGHDK and SYGVNS. Between the trimmed V and J ends, which lost 3 bases and 8 bases, there was a span of 13 bases. The CDR3 bases are TGTGCCAGCAGTGACCCCCGGGAGCTAGAAAAACTGTTTTTT. Protein product: CASSDPRELEKLFF.

V gene TRBV19 combines with J gene TRBJ2-3; 9 bases align to TRBD2. The CDR3 has 18 amino acids. V shed 5 bases, J shed 1 base, and the junction held 13 bases outside the gene matches. Germline V gene data show CDR1 as LNHDA and CDR2 as SQIVND (reference sequence). The CDR3 bases are TGTGCCAGTAGTGGCGGGAGGGAGACCAAATTTGGCACAGATACGCAGTATTTT. It translates to CASSGGRETKFGTDTQYF.

The CDR3 sequence is CASSAPEGVGTEAFF. The CDR3, as DNA: TGTGCCAGCAGCGCCCCAGAGGGGGTCGGAACTGAAGCTTTCTTT. The chain is built from TRBV7-2 and TRBJ1-1; possible D gene TRBD1, 6 bases. The germline CDR1 and CDR2 sequences are SGHTA and FQGNSA. The CDR3 is made up of 15 amino acids. Trimming removed 5 bases from V and 5 bases from J, with 18 bases in between.

The gene calls are TRBV6-5 and TRBJ2-1, with D perhaps TRBD1 (6 bases). V was cut by 6 bases and J by 4 bases, with 13 bases left in between. Germline CDR1 reads MNHEY; CDR2 reads SVGAGI. The CDR3 is 14 residues long. The CDR3 reads CASSLLGAYNEQFF. The CDR3 DNA reads as TGTGCCAGCAGCCTTCTGGGGGCTTACAATGAGCAGTTCTTC.

The chain employs TRBV7-2 and TRBJ1-2, with D possibly being TRBD1 (5 bases). CDR3 length equals 15 residues. Germline-derived CDR1 and CDR2 are SGHTA and FQGNSA. The V gene lost 5 bases and the J gene lost 6 bases, with 19 bases spanning the gap. Written as DNA, the CDR3 is TGTGCCAGCAGCCCCGAACAGGCCCCCTATAATGGCTACACCTTC. Amino acid sequence: CASSPEQAPYNGYTF.

This chain uses TRBV5-1 with TRBJ1-1; TRBD1 matches 8 bases. The CDR3 spans 15 residues. Germline V CDR1 and CDR2: SGHRS, YFSETQ. J lost 6 bases, V lost 1 base, and 8 bases had no gene match. CDR3 sequence (DNA): TGCGCCAGCAGCTTGAGTGACAGGGGCGCCCCTGAAGCTTTCTTT. Its translation is CASSLSDRGAPEAFF.

Concerning this clone: The sample carries other DNA sequences with the same CDR3. The J gene is TRBJ1-1, the V gene TRBV4-3, with 7 bases matching TRBD1. The CDR3 length is 15 residues. Germline trimming cut 3 bases from V and 1 base from J; bases unmatched to any gene: 5. Germline V gene sequence: CDR1 LGHNA, CDR2 YSLEER. CDR3 in DNA: TGCGCCAGCAGCCACGGCACAGGGGCGAACACTGAAGCTTTCTTT. Amino acid sequence: CASSHGTGANTEAFF.

Points on this clone: The sample holds other DNA sequences that translate to the same CDR3. V is TRBV28 and J is TRBJ2-7; D uncertain. Germline V gene lookup returns CDR1 MDHEN and CDR2 SYDVKM. V dropped 3 bases and J dropped 4 bases, with 4 bases sitting between them. The CDR3 has 11 amino acids. The CDR3 spells CASSFSYEQYF. CDR3 bases: TGTGCCAGCAGTTTTAGTTACGAGCAGTACTTC. The complete variable domain, with remaining parts taken from reference TRBV28 and TRBJ2-7, reads DVKVTQSSRYLVKRTGEKVFLECVQDMDHENMFWYRQDPGLGLRLIYFSYDVKMKEKGDIPEGYSVSREKKERFSLILESASTNQTSMYLCASSFSYEQYFGPGTRLTVT.

V and J are TRBV19 and TRBJ2-1; 11 bases are a match to TRBD2. This CDR3 is 14 amino acids long. Germline V gives CDR1 LNHDA, CDR2 SQIVND (reference sequence). Trimming cost V 6 bases and J 8 bases; bases outside gene matches: 6. CDR3 DNA: TGTGCCAGTAGACGTAGCGGGGGGGGGCATGAGCAGTTCTTC. Translating it yields CASRRSGGGHEQFF.

The chain recombines TRBV5-1 with TRBJ1-1, with 8 bases that match TRBD1. With V trimmed by 4 bases and J by 3 bases, 5 bases remained unmatched. This CDR3 region has 14 residues. From germline, CDR1 is SGHRS and CDR2 YFSETQ. The CDR3 DNA reads as TGCGCCAGCAGCACGGACAGGGTGGACACTGAAGCTTTCTTT. Its translation is CASSTDRVDTEAFF.

The gene calls are TRBV7-8 and TRBJ2-2; the D gene is possibly TRBD2 (5 bases). In germline, CDR1 is SGHVS, CDR2 FQNEAQ. Trimming removed 5 bases at V and 6 bases at J, with 16 bases between. The CDR3 has 15 amino acids. CDR3 coding DNA: TGTGCCAGCAGCGCGAAGCCTAGCCCCCCCGGGGAGCTGTTTTTT. Its protein is CASSAKPSPPGELFF. Drawing the rest from reference TRBV7-8 and TRBJ2-2, the complete variable domain is GAGVSQSPRYKVAKRGQDVALRCDPISGHVSLFWYQQALGQGPEFLTYFQNEAQLDKSGLPSDRFFAERPEGSVSTLKIQRTQQEDSAVYLCASSAKPSPPGELFFGEGSRLTVL.

The rearrangement joins TRBV10-1 to TRBJ2-7, with TRBD1 matching 8 bases. This CDR3 contains 14 residues. The germline V gene encodes CDR1 WNHNN and CDR2 SYGVQD (reference sequence). V trimming: 5 bases; J trimming: 4 bases; junction bases outside the gene matches: 7. The CDR3 nucleotides are TGCGCCAGCAGTTACGACAGGGGCCGTTACGAGCAGTACTTC. This gives the protein CASSYDRGRYEQYF.

This clone has a count of ten or more. This rearrangement joins TRBV10-2 to TRBJ1-1, with 8 bases identical to TRBD1. The CDR3 extends over 14 amino acids. The germline gives CDR1 WSHSY, CDR2 SAAADI. V was clipped by 7 bases and J by 4 bases; unmatched bases: 8. The CDR3 sequence is CASKMAGGFTEAFF. CDR3 DNA: TGCGCCAGCAAGATGGCAGGGGGCTTCACTGAAGCTTTCTTT.

This rearrangement joins TRBV19 to TRBJ1-6, with D perhaps matching TRBD1 (5 bases). V dropped 11 bases and J dropped 8 bases, with 22 bases sitting between them. The germline V gene encodes CDR1 LNHDA and CDR2 SQIVND (reference sequence). The length of the CDR3 is 15 residues. CDR3 loop: CAARQSGAQHSPLHF. As DNA, the CDR3 is TGTGCCGCTCGTCAGTCTGGGGCGCAACATTCACCCCTCCACTTT. Supplemented by reference TRBV19 and TRBJ1-6, the full variable domain reads DGGITQSPKYLFRKEGQNVTLSCEQNLNHDAMYWYRQDPGQGLRLIYYSQIVNDFQKGDIAEGYSVSREKKESFPLTVTSAQKNPTAFYLCAARQSGAQHSPLHFGNGTRLTVT.